This entry lists 25 T cell receptor beta chains sequenced from one sample in a study of early T cells in non-severe SARS-CoV-2 infection. TCRdb reanalysed the 5' RACE reads using MiXCR and keeps one entry per CDR3 protein. The profile shows about 90,000 distinct CDR3 sequences, roughly 12% of them singletons. The sequencing used whole blood, collected at baseline. These receptors were collected from an adult who was a healthcare worker with PCR-confirmed SARS-CoV-2 infection or an uninfected control (not recorded which).

This chain uses TRBV2 with TRBJ2-1, with TRBD1 identical over 7 bases. V was pared by 6 bases and J by 9 bases, with 11 bases of the junction left unmatched. This CDR3 is built from 14 residues. Germline V gene lookup returns CDR1 SNHLY and CDR2 FYNNEI. The CDR3 protein is CASRETGSPGEQFF. CDR3 bases: TGTGCCAGCAGAGAGACAGGGTCTCCTGGTGAGCAGTTCTTC.

The chain carries TRBV25-1 and TRBJ2-2, with a tentative D call TRBD2 (5 bases). There are 13 residues in the CDR3. Per germline, CDR1 MGHDK and CDR2 SYGVNS. V lost 3 bases to trimming and J lost 9 bases, with 11 bases between them. The CDR3 is CASSDPGRRELFF. Written as DNA, the CDR3 is TGTGCCAGCAGTGATCCTGGGAGACGGGAGCTGTTTTTT.

The chain combines TRBV27 with TRBJ2-5, with TRBD1 as a possible D gene (6 bases). The V end lost 3 bases, the J end lost 1 base, and 21 bases lay between the germline ends. The germline V gene has CDR1 MNHEY and CDR2 SMNVEV (reference sequence). The CDR3 runs 18 residues. The CDR3 nucleotides are TGTGCCAGCAGTTTGTCACACCACTTTTGGACAGCCCAAGAGACCCAGTACTTC. Amino acids: CASSLSHHFWTAQETQYF.

The V call is TRBV7-6, the J call TRBJ1-2, with D uncertain. The ends were cut back, 5 bases at V and 3 bases at J, with 10 bases in the middle. CDR3 length: 13 amino acids. From germline, CDR1 is SGHVS and CDR2 FNYEAQ. In nucleotides, the CDR3 is TGTGCCAGCAGCCCCCGGGTCCACTATGGCTACACCTTC. Translated: CASSPRVHYGYTF. Based on the CDR3 plus reference TRBV7-6 and TRBJ1-2, the full variable domain is GAGVSQSPRYKVTKRGQDVALRCDPISGHVSLYWYRQALGQGPEFLTYFNYEAQQDKSGLPNDRFSAERPEGSISTLTIQRTEQRDSAMYRCASSPRVHYGYTFGSGTRLTVV.

This clonotype was seen a few times. The chain uses TRBV19 and TRBJ2-2; D is unclear. Germline CDR1 and CDR2: LNHDA and SQIVND (reference sequence). V was trimmed by 1 base and J by 0 bases, leaving 15 bases between them. The CDR3 contains 18 residues. The CDR3: CASSIVTGGSANTGELFF. The CDR3 DNA follows: TGTGCCAGTAGTATAGTTACCGGCGGCAGTGCGAACACCGGGGAGCTGTTTTTT.

In this sample, this clonotype turned up a few times. The chain is built from TRBV30 and TRBJ2-2, with 14 bases identical to TRBD2. In germline, CDR1 is GTSNPN, CDR2 SVGIG (reference sequence). J was trimmed by 5 bases and V by 4 bases; bases with no gene match: 6. The CDR3 is 16 residues long. The CDR3 region has the DNA TGTGCCTGGAAGGGACTAGCGGGAGAAGGGACCGGGGAGCTGTTTTTT. It codes for CAWKGLAGEGTGELFF.

This clonotype has just a few counts. The chain uses TRBV6-2 or TRBV6-3 and TRBJ2-5; a possible D gene is TRBD1 (6 bases). The V gene lost 0 bases and the J gene lost 5 bases, with 13 bases spanning the gap. The germline gives CDR1 MNHEY, CDR2 SVGEGT. This CDR3 comprises 15 residues. The CDR3 here is CASSYSRNREETQYF. The DNA for the CDR3 is TGTGCCAGCAGTTACTCGCGCAACAGGGAGGAGACCCAGTACTTC.

This clonotype was seen a handful of times. The V call is TRBV12-5, the J call TRBJ2-1, with a weak D call TRBD2 (5 bases). Germline-derived CDR1 and CDR2 are LGHNT and FRNRAP. Between the trimmed V and J ends, which lost 5 bases and 9 bases, there was a span of 20 bases. The CDR3 sequence is 15 residues long. Here the CDR3 reads CASGPGNFPSGEQFF. CDR3 sequence (DNA): TGTGCTAGTGGTCCGGGAAACTTTCCTTCGGGTGAGCAGTTCTTC.

This clonotype turned up a few times. V and J are TRBV5-4 and TRBJ1-1; possible D gene TRBD1, 6 bases. The CDR3 loop spans 15 amino acids. The germline gives CDR1 SGHNT, CDR2 YYREEE (reference sequence). V lost 2 bases and J 4 bases, leaving 15 bases between the germline ends. CDR3 nucleotide sequence: TGTGCCAGCAGCTTTGGACAGCATCCCCCCACTGAAGCTTTCTTT. Protein product: CASSFGQHPPTEAFF. Looking up the rest from reference TRBV5-4 and TRBJ1-1 gives the full variable domain: ETGVTQSPTHLIKTRGQQVTLRCSSQSGHNTVSWYQQALGQGPQFIFQYYREEENGRGNFPPRFSGLQFPNYSSELNVNALELDDSALYLCASSFGQHPPTEAFFGQGTRLTVV.

This clonotype was detected a few times. The rearrangement links TRBV7-2 to TRBJ2-3; 7 positions match TRBD2. With 4 bases clipped from V and 8 bases from J, the junction kept 6 bases outside the gene matches. The CDR3 sequence is 13 residues long. Germline V gives CDR1 SGHTA, CDR2 FQGNSA. The CDR3 sequence is CASSSPLAATQYF. CDR3 sequence (DNA): TGTGCCAGCAGCTCCCCTCTAGCGGCTACGCAGTATTTT.

This clonotype was seen a handful of times. CDR3 DNA sequence: TGCAGTGCTAGACGTAGCGGGAGGTTGGACACAGATACGCAGTATTTT. Translated: CSARRSGRLDTDTQYF. The chain couples TRBV20-1 to TRBJ2-3; 10 bases are a match to TRBD2. Germline assignment: CDR1 DFQATT and CDR2 SNEGSKA (reference sequence). Trimming cost V 2 bases and J 2 bases; bases outside gene matches: 7. The CDR3 is 16 amino acids.

This clonotype was counted ten times or more. This chain links TRBV3-1 with TRBJ1-2; no clear D. Germline loops: CDR1 LGHDT, CDR2 YNNKEL (reference sequence). This CDR3 has 13 amino acids. With 0 bases removed from V and 2 bases from J, the gap between germline ends came to 4 bases. CDR3 amino acids: CASSQEWNYGYTF. CDR3 nucleotides: TGTGCCAGCAGCCAAGAATGGAACTATGGCTACACCTTC. The full variable domain, completed using reference TRBV3-1 and TRBJ1-2, is DTAVSQTPKYLVTQMGNDKSIKCEQNLGHDTMYWYKQDSKKFLKIMFSYNNKELIINETVPNRFSPKSPDKAHLNLHINSLELGDSAVYFCASSQEWNYGYTFGSGTRLTVV.

The chain links TRBV12-3 or TRBV12-4 to TRBJ1-1, with 7 bases that match TRBD1. The CDR3 has 16 amino acids. J lost 1 base, V lost 2 bases, and 7 bases had no gene match. This CDR3 is CASSLRGPPGNTEAFF. CDR3 DNA sequence: TGTGCCAGCAGTTTAAGGGGGCCCCCTGGGAACACTGAAGCTTTCTTT.

In its sample, this clonotype was seen a few times. The chain combines TRBV7-6 with TRBJ2-3; D remains ambiguous. The CDR3 extends over 12 amino acids. Germline CDR1 reads SGHVS; CDR2 reads FNYEAQ. Trimming took 4 bases from V and 2 from J, leaving 4 bases between them. CDR3 sequence: CASSSHTDTQYF. The CDR3 coding sequence is TGTGCCAGCAGCTCCCACACAGATACGCAGTATTTT.

This clonotype showed up many times. This chain links TRBV11-2 with TRBJ2-7; unclear D gene. The CDR3 consists of 11 residues. From germline, CDR1 is SGHAT and CDR2 FQNNGV. V lost 5 bases to trimming and J lost 3 bases, with 5 bases between them. The CDR3 reads CASSRLYEQYF. CDR3 nucleotide sequence: TGTGCCAGCAGCCGCCTCTACGAGCAGTACTTC.

This clonotype occurred many times. The chain uses TRBV25-1 and TRBJ2-3; D is unresolved. The CDR3 covers 15 residues. Germline V gene data show CDR1 as MGHDK and CDR2 as SYGVNS. V shed 4 bases and J shed 0 bases, with 11 bases lying between them. The CDR3 reads CASSVAWRSTDTQYF. The CDR3 coding sequence is TGTGCCAGCAGTGTGGCATGGCGAAGCACAGATACGCAGTATTTT.

The sample holds many counts of this clonotype. The V and J genes are TRBV6-5 and TRBJ2-7; 8 bases are shared with TRBD1. The CDR3 is 15 amino acids. Germline V gene lookup returns CDR1 MNHEY and CDR2 SVGAGI. The V gene end was trimmed by 5 bases and the J gene end by 2 bases; junction bases not matched to a gene: 8. The DNA of the CDR3 is TGTGCCAGCAGTCCGACGGGGACAGGAGCCTACGAGCAGTACTTC. Translating it yields CASSPTGTGAYEQYF.

Only a few counts were recorded for this clonotype. This chain links TRBV20-1 with TRBJ1-2, with D possibly matching TRBD1 (6 bases). V shed 1 base and J shed 6 bases, with 21 bases lying between them. Germline V gives CDR1 DFQATT, CDR2 SNEGSKA (reference sequence). The CDR3 runs 16 residues. CDR3 DNA sequence: TGCAGTGCTAGAGTTCCGACAGGTACCGTTTTTGATGGCTACACCTTC. This translates into CSARVPTGTVFDGYTF.

The chain recombines TRBV5-4 with TRBJ2-7; D gene uncertain. V gave up 5 bases and J gave up 1 base, with 10 bases separating them. From germline, CDR1 is SGHNT and CDR2 YYREEE (reference sequence). The length of the CDR3 is 13 residues. Here the CDR3 reads CASRDVGSYEQYF. Written as DNA, the CDR3 is TGTGCCAGCAGGGACGTTGGGTCCTACGAGCAGTACTTC. Supplemented by reference TRBV5-4 and TRBJ2-7, the full variable domain reads ETGVTQSPTHLIKTRGQQVTLRCSSQSGHNTVSWYQQALGQGPQFIFQYYREEENGRGNFPPRFSGLQFPNYSSELNVNALELDDSALYLCASRDVGSYEQYFGPGTRLTVT.

Only a few counts were recorded for this clonotype. This rearrangement joins TRBV3-1 to TRBJ2-3, with 9 bases that match TRBD2. Germline CDR1 is LGHDT and CDR2 is YNNKEL (reference sequence). The CDR3 runs to 16 residues. Trimming at V came to 2 bases and at J to 1 base, leaving 4 bases not matched to a gene. In nucleotides, the CDR3 is TGTGCCAGCAGCCAACGTATAGCGGGAGGCACAGATACGCAGTATTTT. It encodes CASSQRIAGGTDTQYF.

Many counts were recorded for this clonotype. The V call is TRBV19, the J call TRBJ2-4; D is perhaps TRBD1 or TRBD2 (5 bases each). The germline CDR1 and CDR2 sequences are LNHDA and SQIVND (reference sequence). This CDR3 has 15 amino acids. V was trimmed by 5 bases and J by 9 bases, leaving 20 bases between them. CDR3 loop: CASSSLTATRGIQYF. In nucleotides, the CDR3 is TGTGCCAGTAGTTCCCTGACGGCAACGAGGGGCATTCAGTACTTC.

In its sample, this clonotype was seen many times. V is TRBV14 and J is TRBJ2-1; D uncertain. CDR1 and CDR2 from the germline V gene are SGHDN and FVKESK. V was cut by 1 base and J by 9 bases, with 13 bases left in between. This CDR3 spans 14 amino acids. The DNA of the CDR3 is TGTGCCAGCAGCCAAGGGAACTATCTAAGTGAGCAGTTCTTC. Translated, it gives CASSQGNYLSEQFF.

This clonotype was detected a few times. V gene TRBV7-9 combines with J gene TRBJ1-1, with 7 bases identical to TRBD1. CDR1 SEHNR and CDR2 FQNEAQ come from the germline V gene (reference sequence). V gave up 4 bases and J gave up 6 bases; unmatched junction bases: 2. This CDR3 comprises 12 residues. The chain's CDR3 is CASSSRGAEAFF. The CDR3 region has the DNA TGTGCCAGCAGCTCCAGGGGGGCTGAAGCTTTCTTT.

This clonotype was seen ten or more times. V gene TRBV12-3 or TRBV12-4 combines with J gene TRBJ1-6, with D perhaps matching TRBD1 (5 bases). Trimming took off 2 bases at V and 5 bases at J, with 10 bases between the two ends. This CDR3 region has 15 residues. CDR3 DNA: TGTGCCAGCAGTTTAACAGCGGGGGATAATTCACCCCTCCACTTT. Translated, it gives CASSLTAGDNSPLHF.

The chain joins TRBV7-9 to TRBJ2-7; maybe TRBD2 (5 bases). CDR1 and CDR2 (germline): SEHNR, FQNEAQ (reference sequence). The CDR3 totals 12 residues. V was pared by 5 bases and J by 5 bases, with 10 bases between. CDR3 residues: CASSPTRHEQYF. The CDR3 bases are TGTGCCAGCAGCCCCACTAGGCACGAGCAGTACTTC.